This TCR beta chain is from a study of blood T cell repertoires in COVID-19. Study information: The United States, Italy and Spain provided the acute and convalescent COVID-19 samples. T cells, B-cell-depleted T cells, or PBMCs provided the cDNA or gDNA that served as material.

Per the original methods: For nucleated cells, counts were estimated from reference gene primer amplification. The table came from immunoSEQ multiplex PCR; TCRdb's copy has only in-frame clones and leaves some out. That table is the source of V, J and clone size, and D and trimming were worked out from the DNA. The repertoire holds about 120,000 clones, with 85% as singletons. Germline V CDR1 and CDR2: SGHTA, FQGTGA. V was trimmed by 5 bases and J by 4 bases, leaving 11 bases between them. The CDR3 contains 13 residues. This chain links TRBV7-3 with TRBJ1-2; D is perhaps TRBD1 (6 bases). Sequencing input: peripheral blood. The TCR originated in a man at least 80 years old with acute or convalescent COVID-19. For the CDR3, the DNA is TGTGCCAGCAGCGGGGGCGAGGGCTATGGCTACACCTTC. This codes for CASSGGEGYGYTF.